The next 10 T cell receptor beta chains were all read from a single sample in a study of cytomegalovirus exposure and HLA in healthy donors. 60 Vbeta and 13 Jbeta primers were used in PCR. The repertoire was sequenced with immunoSEQ multiplex PCR; TCRdb's copy has only in-frame clones and lacks some. Among about 34,000 clones listed, just under 90% were seen once. Sample: PBMCs. The origin of the receptors is a boy aged 5-17 years in good health and CMV-seronegative.

Regarding this clone: The sample holds other DNA sequences that translate to the same CDR3. CDR3 residues: CASSLGTGSNEQFF. The CDR3 coding sequence is TGTGCCAGCAGTCTGGGGACAGGGAGCAATGAGCAGTTCTTC. This chain links TRBV27 with TRBJ2-1; 9 bases are a match to TRBD1. Trimming cost V 5 bases and J 6 bases; bases outside gene matches: 5. The V gene's germline CDR1 is MNHEY and CDR2 SMNVEV (reference sequence). CDR3 length equals 14 residues.

This clone was observed once. V and J are TRBV7-2 and TRBJ1-1; D is unclear. This CDR3 region has 14 residues. The germline V gene has CDR1 SGHTA and CDR2 FQGNSA. V lost 1 base to trimming and J lost 1 base, with 7 bases between them. The CDR3 DNA reads as TGTGCCAGCAGCTTAGTGGCATGGAACACTGAAGCTTTCTTT. It is translated as CASSLVAWNTEAFF.

The V and J genes are TRBV19 and TRBJ2-5, with D perhaps TRBD2 (5 bases). This CDR3 contains 18 residues. Trimming took 3 bases from V and 0 from J, leaving 20 bases between them. In germline, CDR1 is LNHDA, CDR2 SQIVND (reference sequence). The CDR3, as DNA: TGTGCCAGTAGTATTAAATTCGGAAGGACGGGGTACCAAGAGACCCAGTACTTC. It codes for CASSIKFGRTGYQETQYF.

This clone was recorded once. The chain couples TRBV6-5 to TRBJ1-1, with D unresolved. Trimming left V 2 bases short and J 0 bases short, with 7 bases between. The CDR3 contains 14 residues. Germline V lookup: CDR1 MNHEY, CDR2 SVGAGI. The CDR3 nucleotides are TGTGCCAGCAGTTACAGAAACATGAACACTGAAGCTTTCTTT. Amino acid sequence: CASSYRNMNTEAFF.

The V and J genes are TRBV7-7 and TRBJ2-5, with a possible D match to TRBD2 (5 bases). Germline CDR1 and CDR2: SSHAT and FNYEAQ (reference sequence). The V end lost 3 bases, the J end lost 2 bases, and 7 bases lay between the germline ends. This CDR3 comprises 13 residues. The CDR3 region has the DNA TGTGCCAGCAGCTTTGGAGGACAAGAGACCCAGTACTTC. This gives the protein CASSFGGQETQYF.

A word on this clone: The junction departs from the called germline gene at one end, perhaps through a read error. The chain employs TRBV5-1 and TRBJ2-1, with 10 bases that match TRBD1. CDR3 length: 15 amino acids. Germline lookup yields CDR1 SGHRS and CDR2 YFSETQ. CDR3 sequence (DNA): TGCGCCAGCAGCCCGGTGGGACAGGGGTACAACGAGCAGTTCTTC. It specifies CASSPVGQGYNEQFF.

The chain employs TRBV5-4 and TRBJ1-5; 10 bases map to TRBD1. V gave up 5 bases and J gave up 3 bases; unmatched junction bases: 5. Germline values: CDR1 SGHNT, CDR2 YYREEE (reference sequence). CDR3 length: 15 residues. CDR3 DNA sequence: TGTGCCAGCAGTGCCGGGACAGGGGTCAATCAGCCCCAGCATTTT. This sequence encodes CASSAGTGVNQPQHF.

The rearrangement links TRBV11-2 to TRBJ2-6; unclear D gene. The ends were cut back, 5 bases at V and 0 bases at J, with 20 bases in the middle. CDR3 length: 19 residues. CDR1 and CDR2 (germline): SGHAT, FQNNGV. The CDR3 protein is CASSVTGRLIISGANVLTF. The CDR3 coding sequence is TGTGCCAGCAGCGTAACGGGTCGGCTAATCATCTCTGGGGCCAACGTCCTGACTTTC. Combining the CDR3 with reference TRBV11-2 and TRBJ2-6 gives the whole variable domain EAGVAQSPRYKIIEKRQSVAFWCNPISGHATLYWYQQILGQGPKLLIQFQNNGVVDDSQLPKDRFSAERLKGVDSTLKIQPAKLEDSAVYLCASSVTGRLIISGANVLTFGAGSRLTVL.

The rearrangement links TRBV20-1 to TRBJ2-5; 7 positions agree with TRBD1. The J call is doubtful: the DNA matches TRBJ2-7 better. The germline V gene has CDR1 DFQATT and CDR2 SNEGSKA (reference sequence). The CDR3 sequence is 11 residues long. CDR3: CSTYRGYEQYF. CDR3 bases: TGCAGTACCTACAGGGGATACGAGCAGTACTTC.

This sequence joins TRBV2 and TRBJ2-7; perhaps TRBD2 as D (6 bases). With 9 bases removed from V and 0 bases from J, the gap between germline ends came to 9 bases. Germline V lookup: CDR1 SNHLY, CDR2 FYNNEI. The CDR3 covers 12 residues. CDR3 nucleotides: TGTGCCAGTGGAGGGAACTCCTACGAGCAGTACTTC. It specifies CASGGNSYEQYF.